This T cell receptor (beta chain) emerged from a study of shared clonotypes between healthy human individuals. Turning to the study itself: The composition of the donors was a couple of women and a few men aged 18 to 49. The study's findings and limits: Donor clonotype sharing was expected to depend on sequencing depth. Non-shared clonotypes displayed generation probabilities falling below those of clonotypes present in all four donors. Estimated richness values were generally larger in naive subsets than in memory subsets.

Regarding this clone: Its antigen is not known.

Data came from immunoSEQ multiplex PCR; TCRdb stores just in-frame clones and leaves some out. This table holds around 690,000 clones, around 91% found once. The clonotype comes from a man between 18 and 29 years old in good health. Some clones in this sample may be carry-over from other donors' samples. The sequencing input was memory CD8+ T cells from PBMCs. Subset: CD45RO+ cells pooled with CCR7-negative TemRA cells.

CDR3 in DNA: TGTGCCATCAGTGGCCAGGCGGTCGGACTCCTGAACAATGAGCAGTTCTTC. It encodes CAISGQAVGLLNNEQFF. This chain uses TRBV10-3 with TRBJ2-1; perhaps TRBD2 as D (5 bases). Germline CDR1 reads ENHRY; CDR2 reads SYGVKD. The CDR3 runs to 17 residues. V shed 4 bases and J shed 5 bases, with 21 bases lying between them.